These 12 T cell receptor beta chains were all obtained from the same sample, sequenced in a study of blood T cell repertoires in COVID-19. Repertoires were generated with immunoSEQ multiplex PCR, while TCRdb's copy carries only in-frame clones and drops some. The sample gives over 200,000 clones, about 80% of which show up once; 4.4% is in the top ten. The sample was peripheral blood. Receptors originate from a man aged 45 to 65 with active or convalescent COVID-19.

The rearrangement uses TRBV29-1 and TRBJ2-2; 11 bases are a match to TRBD1. Trimming cost V 6 bases and J 3 bases; bases outside gene matches: 12. Germline V gives CDR1 SQVTM, CDR2 ANQGSEA. This CDR3 has 17 residues. CDR3 sequence: CSVPSGTGGTDTGELFF. The CDR3 region has the DNA TGCAGCGTCCCCTCCGGGACAGGGGGAACTGACACCGGGGAGCTGTTTTTT.

This clone was detected once. V and J are TRBV19 and TRBJ1-2; D perhaps matches TRBD1 (6 bases). Per the germline V gene, CDR1 is LNHDA and CDR2 is SQIVND (reference sequence). The CDR3 contains 15 residues. The V end lost 6 bases, the J end lost 4 bases, and 18 bases lay between the germline ends. The CDR3 nucleotides are TGTGCCAGTAGCCAGGGGACGGGGCCCTTCTATGGCTACACCTTC. It yields the protein CASSQGTGPFYGYTF.

The chain is built from TRBV7-2 and TRBJ2-5, with 9 bases matching TRBD1. The germline V gene has CDR1 SGHTA and CDR2 FQGNSA. The J segment lost 3 bases and the V segment lost 5 bases, leaving 7 bases of the junction unmatched. The CDR3 consists of 15 residues. The CDR3 region is CASSLSGQGKETQYF. The CDR3 DNA reads TGTGCCAGCAGCCTCTCGGGACAGGGAAAAGAGACCCAGTACTTC.

The chain has TRBV6-1 and TRBJ2-1; 8 bases align to TRBD1. The germline CDR1 and CDR2 sequences are MNHNS and SASEGT. The junction had 8 bases not matched to a gene; V was cut back by 3 bases and J by 4 bases. The CDR3 has 16 amino acids. CDR3 sequence reads: CASSDPDRAPYNEQFF. The DNA for the CDR3 is TGTGCCAGCAGTGACCCGGACAGGGCGCCATACAATGAGCAGTTCTTC.

This clone has only one observation. V is TRBV7-2 and J is TRBJ2-7, with 14 nucleotides matching TRBD2. There are 14 residues in the CDR3. Germline values: CDR1 SGHTA, CDR2 FQGNSA. With 4 bases clipped from V and 6 bases from J, the junction kept 2 bases outside the gene matches. The CDR3 sequence is CASSSGLAGGEQYF. The CDR3 DNA reads TGTGCCAGCAGCTCAGGACTAGCGGGGGGCGAGCAGTACTTC.

V and J are TRBV18 and TRBJ1-2, with D uncertain. This CDR3 contains 14 residues. Trimming took off 2 bases at V and 8 bases at J, with 15 bases between the two ends. The germline V gene encodes CDR1 KGHSH and CDR2 LQKENI. CDR3 nucleotides: TGTGCCAGCTCACCAGAACACCAGGTCGTGGGCTACACCTTC. It codes for CASSPEHQVVGYTF.

The chain uses TRBV19 and TRBJ2-7; 8 nucleotides align to TRBD2. The CDR3 is made up of 16 amino acids. V gave up 4 bases and J gave up 0 bases; unmatched junction bases: 8. Germline CDR1 is LNHDA and CDR2 is SQIVND (reference sequence). The CDR3 protein is CASSRGGGSLSYEQYF. The CDR3 DNA reads as TGTGCCAGTAGTAGGGGCGGGGGGTCCCTCTCCTACGAGCAGTACTTC. Supplemented by reference TRBV19 and TRBJ2-7, the full variable domain reads DGGITQSPKYLFRKEGQNVTLSCEQNLNHDAMYWYRQDPGQGLRLIYYSQIVNDFQKGDIAEGYSVSREKKESFPLTVTSAQKNPTAFYLCASSRGGGSLSYEQYFGPGTRLTVT.

The rearrangement uses TRBV5-1 and TRBJ2-2; 10 nucleotides line up with TRBD2. V lost 4 bases and J lost 1; bases outside the gene matches: 1. The germline V gene has CDR1 SGHRS and CDR2 YFSETQ. CDR3 size: 15 residues. CDR3 sequence: CASSPSGGNTGELFF. Here the CDR3 DNA reads TGCGCCAGCAGCCCTAGCGGGGGGAACACCGGGGAGCTGTTTTTT.

This chain connects TRBV6-5 to TRBJ2-7; tentative D call: TRBD1 (5 bases). Germline CDR1 and CDR2: MNHEY and SVGAGI. Trimming left V 5 bases short and J 3 bases short, with 8 bases between. The CDR3 is made up of 12 amino acids. The CDR3 sequence: CASSPQGYEQYF. The CDR3 DNA reads as TGTGCCAGCAGTCCCCAGGGCTACGAGCAGTACTTC.

The CDR3 DNA reads TGTGCCAGTAAAACAGGGGGCACTGAAGCTTTCTTT. Protein product: CASKTGGTEAFF. The rearrangement uses TRBV19 and TRBJ1-1; 8 nucleotides match TRBD1. The V gene end was trimmed by 7 bases and the J gene end by 4 bases; junction bases not matched to a gene: 2. The CDR3 length is 12 residues. Germline CDR1 reads LNHDA; CDR2 reads SQIVND (reference sequence).

J is TRBJ2-3 and V is TRBV9; D is ambiguous. The length of the CDR3 is 14 residues. Trimming stripped 4 bases from V and 2 bases from J, with 11 bases between. Germline CDR1 reads SGDLS; CDR2 reads YYNGEE. CDR3 sequence reads: CASSPRSNTDTQYF. CDR3 DNA sequence: TGTGCCAGCAGCCCCCGATCTAACACAGATACGCAGTATTTT. The full variable domain, completed using reference TRBV9 and TRBJ2-3, is DSGVTQTPKHLITATGQRVTLRCSPRSGDLSVYWYQQSLDQGLQFLIQYYNGEERAKGNILERFSAQQFPDLHSELNLSSLELGDSALYFCASSPRSNTDTQYFGPGTRLTVL.

This clone was detected ten times or more. This sequence joins TRBV19 and TRBJ1-2, with a tentative D call TRBD1 (5 bases). The V and J ends lost 5 bases and 6 bases respectively, with 16 bases between them. CDR3 length: 14 residues. CDR1 is LNHDA, CDR2 SQIVND, per germline (reference sequence). DNA for the CDR3: TGTGCCAGTAGTTTCAGGGCTGAAAGGCATGGCTACACCTTC. This codes for CASSFRAERHGYTF.